The 16 T cell receptor beta chains reported below all come from one sample, sequenced in a study of PD-1 blockade in classical Hodgkin lymphoma. Sequenced by immunoSEQ multiplex PCR; TCRdb stores in-frame clones only, minus some. The sample records around 53,000 clones, about 75% being singletons. Time point: cycle 4 day 1 (C4D1), after less than seven weeks of nivolumab. There was relapse after autologous stem cell transplantation in every patient, and there was variation in brentuximab vedotin exposure. The sequencing used peripheral blood mononuclear cells (PBMCs), collected before the fourth cycle of nivolumab. These receptors were collected from a human donor with classical Hodgkin lymphoma.

The rearrangement links TRBV27 to TRBJ1-6, with D possibly matching TRBD1 (5 bases). V lost 2 bases to trimming and J lost 5 bases, with 13 bases between them. Germline V gene lookup returns CDR1 MNHEY and CDR2 SMNVEV (reference sequence). This CDR3 spans 16 amino acids. CDR3 in amino acids: CASSLRRGLNNSPLHF. CDR3 nucleotides: TGTGCCAGCAGTTTAAGGAGGGGACTTAATAATTCACCCCTCCACTTT.

The chain is built from TRBV7-2 and TRBJ2-7; a possible D gene is TRBD1 (6 bases). Germline assignment: CDR1 SGHTA and CDR2 FQGNSA. CDR3 length: 14 residues. The V gene lost 4 bases and the J gene lost 6 bases, with 16 bases spanning the gap. The CDR3 nucleotides read TGTGCCAGCAGCTCGAAGGGCACAGGGCGCGAGCAGTACTTC. Its translation is CASSSKGTGREQYF.

J is TRBJ1-2 and V is TRBV7-9; D uncertain. V lost 1 base, J lost 3 bases, and 9 bases lay in between. This CDR3 region has 14 residues. Germline assignment: CDR1 SEHNR and CDR2 FQNEAQ (reference sequence). The CDR3, as DNA: TGTGCCAGCAGCTTAGTGGCCGGAGACTATGGCTACACCTTC. This translates into CASSLVAGDYGYTF. The full variable domain, completed using reference TRBV7-9 and TRBJ1-2, is DTGVSQNPRHKITKRGQNVTFRCDPISEHNRLYWYRQTLGQGPEFLTYFQNEAQLEKSRLLSDRFSAERPKGSFSTLEIQRTEQGDSAMYLCASSLVAGDYGYTFGSGTRLTVV.

This clone has a handful of counts. This CDR3 is CSARDIYEQYF. The CDR3 DNA sequence: TGCAGTGCTAGAGACATATACGAGCAGTACTTC. The chain couples TRBV20-1 to TRBJ2-7, with D hard to call. CDR3 length equals 11 residues. Germline CDR1 reads DFQATT; CDR2 reads SNEGSKA (reference sequence). Deletions cut 0 bases from V and 4 bases from J, with 4 bases between.

The chain links TRBV18 to TRBJ2-3; D unclear. CDR1 and CDR2 from the germline V gene are KGHSH and LQKENI. This CDR3 region has 11 residues. Trimming took 3 bases from V and 6 from J, leaving 4 bases between them. In DNA, the CDR3 is TGTGCCAGCTCACCCTACGATACGCAGTATTTT. Its protein is CASSPYDTQYF.

This clone was counted only a few times. The J gene is TRBJ1-1, the V gene TRBV5-6, with D tentatively TRBD1 (5 bases). Per the germline V gene, CDR1 is SGHDT and CDR2 is YYEEEE. The CDR3 spans 11 residues. The V end was cut by 4 bases, the J end by 7 bases, with 8 bases between. CDR3 nucleotide sequence: TGTGCCAGCAGCCTGACAGATGAAGCTTTCTTT. Protein product: CASSLTDEAFF.

The chain uses TRBV6-5 and TRBJ2-5; D gene uncertain. This CDR3 has 14 amino acids. V shed 2 bases and J shed 3 bases, with 10 bases lying between them. Germline V gene sequence: CDR1 MNHEY, CDR2 SVGAGI. CDR3 bases: TGTGCCAGCAGTTACCAAGGAAAGGAAGAGACCCAGTACTTC. It yields the protein CASSYQGKEETQYF.

This chain links TRBV28 with TRBJ1-1; a weak D match, TRBD1 (6 bases). Trimming took 1 base from V and 1 from J, leaving 19 bases between them. The CDR3 runs to 18 residues. From germline, CDR1 is MDHEN and CDR2 SYDVKM. The CDR3 is CASSLYGQSWGPNTEAFF. Here the CDR3 DNA reads TGTGCCAGCAGTTTATACGGACAGTCCTGGGGACCGAACACTGAAGCTTTCTTT.

This chain uses TRBV7-8 with TRBJ1-1, with TRBD1 matching over 9 bases. The CDR3 contains 14 residues. Germline CDR1 SGHVS, CDR2 FQNEAQ. V was pared by 11 bases and J by 6 bases, with 13 bases of the junction left unmatched. This CDR3 reads CASRGAGQGPEAFF. The CDR3 DNA follows: TGTGCCTCCAGAGGAGCGGGACAGGGCCCTGAAGCTTTCTTT.

The chain uses TRBV7-2 and TRBJ2-2; 11 bases fit TRBD2. The CDR3 totals 16 residues. J lost 7 bases, V lost 2 bases, and 6 bases had no gene match. Germline V lookup: CDR1 SGHTA, CDR2 FQGNSA. CDR3 protein: CASSLTSGSRGGELFF. The CDR3 DNA reads as TGTGCCAGCAGCTTAACTAGCGGGAGTAGGGGCGGGGAGCTGTTTTTT. Based on the CDR3 plus reference TRBV7-2 and TRBJ2-2, the full variable domain is GAGVSQSPSNKVTEKGKDVELRCDPISGHTALYWYRQSLGQGLEFLIYFQGNSAPDKSGLPSDRFSAERTGGSVSTLTIQRTQQEDSAVYLCASSLTSGSRGGELFFGEGSRLTVL.

The rearrangement joins TRBV11-3 to TRBJ2-5, with 9 nucleotides matching TRBD2. The CDR3 totals 14 residues. Germline V gene lookup returns CDR1 SGHNT and CDR2 YENEEA. After removal of 5 bases from V and 5 bases from J, the junction contained 6 bases not matched to a gene. CDR3 nucleotide sequence: TGTGCCAGCAGCGAAGGTAGCGGGAGTGAGACCCAGTACTTC. This encodes CASSEGSGSETQYF.

The V and J genes are TRBV27 and TRBJ2-7; D gene uncertain. The CDR3 runs to 12 residues. Per germline, CDR1 MNHEY and CDR2 SMNVEV (reference sequence). V lost 3 bases and J lost 5, with 8 bases in between. CDR3 loop: CASSFGAHEQYF. The CDR3 coding sequence is TGTGCCAGCAGTTTTGGAGCCCACGAGCAGTACTTC.

The chain couples TRBV11-1 to TRBJ2-3; D is possibly TRBD1 or TRBD2 (5 bases each). V lost 5 bases, J lost 2 bases, and 8 bases lay in between. The CDR3 is made up of 13 amino acids. The V gene's germline CDR1 is SGHAT and CDR2 FQDESV (reference sequence). This chain's CDR3 is CASSRGLTDTQYF. The CDR3 DNA follows: TGTGCCAGCAGCCGGGGCCTCACAGATACGCAGTATTTT.

The chain carries TRBV29-1 and TRBJ1-1; perhaps TRBD1 as D (6 bases). Trimming stripped 4 bases from V and 1 base from J, with 10 bases between. This CDR3 has 13 residues. Per germline, CDR1 SQVTM and CDR2 ANQGSEA. CDR3 nucleotide sequence: TGCAGCGTTGCTCGGGGGCGGAACACTGAAGCTTTCTTT. Its translation is CSVARGRNTEAFF.

This clone was detected only a few times. The chain has TRBV19 and TRBJ1-5; TRBD1 is a possible D gene (5 bases). Germline assignment: CDR1 LNHDA and CDR2 SQIVND (reference sequence). CDR3 length equals 15 residues. V was trimmed by 7 bases and J by 3 bases, leaving 16 bases between them. CDR3 sequence: CASNGGGRYNQPQHF. CDR3 coding DNA: TGTGCCAGTAACGGGGGTGGACGGTACAATCAGCCCCAGCATTTT.

The chain joins TRBV10-1 to TRBJ2-2; D unclear. In germline, CDR1 is WNHNN, CDR2 SYGVQD (reference sequence). The V gene lost 8 bases and the J gene lost 7 bases, with 11 bases spanning the gap. The CDR3 has 12 residues. The CDR3 sequence is CASGSSGGELFF. The CDR3 nucleotides are TGCGCCAGCGGCTCGTCGGGCGGGGAGCTGTTTTTT.